This T cell receptor beta chain was identified during a study of blood T cell repertoires in COVID-19. The wider study: Sites in the United States, Italy and Spain provided acute and convalescent COVID-19 samples.

Authors' processing steps: Amplification of reference gene primers was used by the study to estimate nucleated cell counts. The data were produced by immunoSEQ multiplex PCR, yet TCRdb's version contains in-frame clones alone and is incomplete. V, J and clone size were drawn from that table, and D and trimming were deduced from the DNA. The sample has about 160,000 clones; about 85% are singletons. This clone was recorded only once. Trimming took off 5 bases at V and 8 bases at J, with 16 bases between the two ends. This CDR3 has 13 residues. Germline V CDR1 and CDR2: SGHRS, YFSETQ. V usage is TRBV5-1 and J usage is TRBJ1-1; tentative D call: TRBD1 (6 bases). Sequenced: peripheral blood. This receptor was taken from a man in his sixties who had recovered from COVID-19. This chain's CDR3 is CASSLQGRGEAFF. The CDR3 bases are TGCGCCAGCAGTTTACAGGGCCGAGGGGAAGCTTTCTTT.